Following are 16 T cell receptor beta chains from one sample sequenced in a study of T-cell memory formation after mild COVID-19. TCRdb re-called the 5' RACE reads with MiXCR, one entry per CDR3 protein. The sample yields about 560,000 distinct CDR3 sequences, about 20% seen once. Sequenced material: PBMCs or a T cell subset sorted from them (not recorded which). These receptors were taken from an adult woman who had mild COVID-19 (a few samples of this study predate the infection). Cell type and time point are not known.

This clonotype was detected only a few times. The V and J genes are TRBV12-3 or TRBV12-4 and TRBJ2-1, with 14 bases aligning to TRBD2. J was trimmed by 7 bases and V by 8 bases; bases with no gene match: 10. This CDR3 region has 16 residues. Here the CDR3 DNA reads TGTGCCAGCGTGGGACTAGCGGGAGTGACTACGAATGAGCAGTTCTTC. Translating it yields CASVGLAGVTTNEQFF.

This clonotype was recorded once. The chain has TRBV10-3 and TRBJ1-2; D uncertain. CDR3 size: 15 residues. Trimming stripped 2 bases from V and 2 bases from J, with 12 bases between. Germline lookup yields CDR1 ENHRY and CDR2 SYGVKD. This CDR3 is CAISEPGRGNYGYTF. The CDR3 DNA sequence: TGTGCCATCAGTGAGCCCGGGCGAGGGAACTATGGCTACACCTTC.

CDR3 amino acids: CASSVPQETQYF. The CDR3 DNA sequence: TGCGCCAGCAGCGTCCCCCAAGAGACCCAGTACTTC. The chain links TRBV5-1 to TRBJ2-5; unclear D gene. There are 12 residues in the CDR3. Trimming took off 4 bases at V and 1 base at J, with 5 bases between the two ends. Germline V gives CDR1 SGHRS, CDR2 YFSETQ.

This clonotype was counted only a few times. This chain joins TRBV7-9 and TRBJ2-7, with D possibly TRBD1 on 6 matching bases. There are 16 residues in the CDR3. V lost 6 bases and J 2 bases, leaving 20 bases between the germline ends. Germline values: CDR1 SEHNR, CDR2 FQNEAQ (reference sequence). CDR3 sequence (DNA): TGTGCCAGCAGGGTCTCTACAGGGACAAGTCCCTACGAGCAGTACTTC. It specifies CASRVSTGTSPYEQYF. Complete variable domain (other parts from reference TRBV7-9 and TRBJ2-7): DTGVSQNPRHKITKRGQNVTFRCDPISEHNRLYWYRQTLGQGPEFLTYFQNEAQLEKSRLLSDRFSAERPKGSFSTLEIQRTEQGDSAMYLCASRVSTGTSPYEQYFGPGTRLTVT.

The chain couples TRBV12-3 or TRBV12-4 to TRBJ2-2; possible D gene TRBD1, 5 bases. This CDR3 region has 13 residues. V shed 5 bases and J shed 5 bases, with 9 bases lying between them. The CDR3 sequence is CASSDQGTGELFF. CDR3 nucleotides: TGTGCCAGCAGTGACCAGGGAACCGGGGAGCTGTTTTTT.

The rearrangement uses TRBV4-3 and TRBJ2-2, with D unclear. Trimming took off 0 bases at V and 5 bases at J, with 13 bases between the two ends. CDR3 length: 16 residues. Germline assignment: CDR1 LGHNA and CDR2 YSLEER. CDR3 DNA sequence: TGCGCCAGCAGCCAAGATTTTGTCAGCGCTACCGGGGAGCTGTTTTTT. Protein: CASSQDFVSATGELFF.

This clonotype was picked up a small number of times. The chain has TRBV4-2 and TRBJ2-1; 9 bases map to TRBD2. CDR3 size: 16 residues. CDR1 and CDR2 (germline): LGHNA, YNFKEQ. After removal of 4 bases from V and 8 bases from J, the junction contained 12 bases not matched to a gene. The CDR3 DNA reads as TGTGCCAGCAGCCGGAGGCGGGGGGGCCTAGTCGATGAGCAGTTCTTC. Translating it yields CASSRRRGGLVDEQFF.

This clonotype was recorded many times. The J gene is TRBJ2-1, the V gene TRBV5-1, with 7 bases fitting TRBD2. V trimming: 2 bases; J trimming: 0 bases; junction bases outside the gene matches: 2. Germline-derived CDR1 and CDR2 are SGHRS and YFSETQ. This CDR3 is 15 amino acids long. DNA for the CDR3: TGCGCCAGCAGCTTAGCGGGATACTCCTACAATGAGCAGTTCTTC. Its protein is CASSLAGYSYNEQFF.

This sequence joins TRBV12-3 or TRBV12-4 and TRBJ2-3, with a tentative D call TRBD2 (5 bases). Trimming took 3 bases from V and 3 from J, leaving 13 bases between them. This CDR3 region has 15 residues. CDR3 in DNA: TGTGCCAGCAGTTTCGGCCAGTGGAGGACAGATACGCAGTATTTT. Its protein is CASSFGQWRTDTQYF.

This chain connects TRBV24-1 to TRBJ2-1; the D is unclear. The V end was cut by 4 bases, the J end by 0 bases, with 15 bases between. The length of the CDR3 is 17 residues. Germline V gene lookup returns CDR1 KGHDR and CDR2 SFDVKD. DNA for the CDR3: TGTGCCACCAGTGAGGCGATTTCCGATAGCTCCTACAATGAGCAGTTCTTC. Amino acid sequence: CATSEAISDSSYNEQFF.

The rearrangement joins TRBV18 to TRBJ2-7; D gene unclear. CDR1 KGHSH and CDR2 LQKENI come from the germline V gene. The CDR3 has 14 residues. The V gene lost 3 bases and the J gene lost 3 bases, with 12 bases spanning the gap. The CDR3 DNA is TGTGCCAGCTCACCTTCGGCTATAGGCTACGAGCAGTACTTC. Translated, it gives CASSPSAIGYEQYF. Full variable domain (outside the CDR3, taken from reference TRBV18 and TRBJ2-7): NAGVMQNPRHLVRRRGQEARLRCSPMKGHSHVYWYRQLPEEGLKFMVYLQKENIIDESGMPKERFSAEFPKEGPSILRIQQVVRGDSAAYFCASSPSAIGYEQYFGPGTRLTVT.

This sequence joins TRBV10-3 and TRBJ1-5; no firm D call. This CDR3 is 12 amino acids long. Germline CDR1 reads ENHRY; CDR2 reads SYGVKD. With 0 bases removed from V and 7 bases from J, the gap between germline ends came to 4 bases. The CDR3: CAISESRQPQHF. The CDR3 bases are TGTGCCATCAGTGAGTCACGACAGCCCCAGCATTTT.

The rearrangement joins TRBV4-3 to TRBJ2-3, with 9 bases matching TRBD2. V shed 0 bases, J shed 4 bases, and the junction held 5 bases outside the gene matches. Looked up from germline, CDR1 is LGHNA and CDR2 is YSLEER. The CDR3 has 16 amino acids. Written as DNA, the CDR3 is TGCGCCAGCAGCCAAGATTTGGCGGGAGGGGCAGATACGCAGTATTTT. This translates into CASSQDLAGGADTQYF.

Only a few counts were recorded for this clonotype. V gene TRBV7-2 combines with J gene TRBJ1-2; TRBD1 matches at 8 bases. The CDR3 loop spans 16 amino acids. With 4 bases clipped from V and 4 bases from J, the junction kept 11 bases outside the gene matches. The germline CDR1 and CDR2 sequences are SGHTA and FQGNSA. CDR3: CASSSDATGAGYGYTF. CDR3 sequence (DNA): TGTGCCAGCAGCTCCGATGCGACAGGGGCGGGCTATGGCTACACCTTC.

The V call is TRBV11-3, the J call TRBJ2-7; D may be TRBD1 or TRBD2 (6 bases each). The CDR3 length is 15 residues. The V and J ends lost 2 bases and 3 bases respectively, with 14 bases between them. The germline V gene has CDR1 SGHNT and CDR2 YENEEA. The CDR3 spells CASSLTQEGDYEQYF. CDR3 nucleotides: TGTGCCAGCAGCTTAACGCAGGAGGGGGACTACGAGCAGTACTTC.

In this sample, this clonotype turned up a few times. The CDR3 nucleotides read TGTGCCAGCAGTGTATCAGCGGCCTCGGGCACAGATACGCAGTATTTT. As protein: CASSVSAASGTDTQYF. The chain links TRBV6-4 to TRBJ2-3, with D possibly being TRBD2 (5 bases). The V end was cut by 4 bases, the J end by 1 base, with 15 bases between. The CDR3 is 16 residues long. From germline, CDR1 is MRHNA and CDR2 SNTAGT.